The clone carrying this T cell receptor (beta chain) was detected only a few times. Its antigen remains unknown. This specimen belongs to a study of T-cell memory formation after mild COVID-19. Study-level results: Clones that shrank (day 15 to 85) were balanced CD4/CD8, whereas later expanders leaned CD4+. Among clones peaking at day 37 in the second wave, SARS-CoV-2 specificity remained unconfirmed.

V lost 6 bases, J lost 4 bases, and 18 bases lay in between. The CDR3 is 14 residues long. Germline values: CDR1 DFQATT, CDR2 SNEGSKA (reference sequence). TCRdb re-derived calls from the 5' RACE reads in MiXCR, one entry per CDR3 protein. The sample comprises roughly 400,000 distinct CDR3 sequences, 18% of which are singletons, and about 22% rests with the top ten. The V gene is TRBV20-1, the J gene TRBJ1-2; weak D call: TRBD1 (6 bases). The source of this sequence is a man between 18 and 29 years old who had mild COVID-19 (a few samples of this study predate the infection). Cell type and time point are not known. Sequenced input: PBMCs or a T cell subset sorted from them (not recorded which). Written as DNA, the CDR3 is TGCAGTGCCCCGGCCCTAGGGGGGGGCTATGGCTACACCTTC. Its protein product is CSAPALGGGYGYTF.